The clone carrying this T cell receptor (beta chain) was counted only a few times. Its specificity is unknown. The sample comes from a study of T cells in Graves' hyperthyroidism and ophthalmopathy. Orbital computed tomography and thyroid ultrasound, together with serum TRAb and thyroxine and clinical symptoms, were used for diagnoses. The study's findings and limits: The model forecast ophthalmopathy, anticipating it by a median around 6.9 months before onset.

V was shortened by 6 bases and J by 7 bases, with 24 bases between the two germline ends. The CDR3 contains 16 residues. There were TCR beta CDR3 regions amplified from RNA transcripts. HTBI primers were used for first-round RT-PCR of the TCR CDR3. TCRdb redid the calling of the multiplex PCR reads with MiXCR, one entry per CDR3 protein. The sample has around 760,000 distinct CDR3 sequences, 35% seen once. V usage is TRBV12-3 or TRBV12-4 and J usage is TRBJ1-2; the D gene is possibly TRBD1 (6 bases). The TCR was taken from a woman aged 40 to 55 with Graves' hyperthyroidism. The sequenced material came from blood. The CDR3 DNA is TGTGCCAGCAGCCAGCGGGGGGGCGCGTCGGCCGGTGGCTACACCTTC. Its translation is CASSQRGGASAGGYTF.